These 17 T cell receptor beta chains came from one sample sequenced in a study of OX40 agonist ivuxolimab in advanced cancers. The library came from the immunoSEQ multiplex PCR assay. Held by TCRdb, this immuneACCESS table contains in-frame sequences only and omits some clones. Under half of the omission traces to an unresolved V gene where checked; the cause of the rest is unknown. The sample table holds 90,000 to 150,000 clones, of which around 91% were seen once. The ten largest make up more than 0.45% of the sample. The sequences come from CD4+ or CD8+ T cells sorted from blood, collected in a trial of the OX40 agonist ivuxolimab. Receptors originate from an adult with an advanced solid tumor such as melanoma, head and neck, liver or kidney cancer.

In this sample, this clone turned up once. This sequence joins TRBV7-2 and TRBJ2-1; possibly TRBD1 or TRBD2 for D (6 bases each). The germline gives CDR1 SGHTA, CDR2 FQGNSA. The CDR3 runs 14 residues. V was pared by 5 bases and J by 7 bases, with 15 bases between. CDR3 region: CASSTMGGRNEQFF. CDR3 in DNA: TGTGCCAGCAGCACCATGGGGGGCCGAAATGAGCAGTTCTTC.

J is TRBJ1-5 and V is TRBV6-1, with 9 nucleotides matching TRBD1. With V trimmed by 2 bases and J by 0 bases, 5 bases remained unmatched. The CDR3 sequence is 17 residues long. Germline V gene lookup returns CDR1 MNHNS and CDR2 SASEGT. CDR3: CASSERGTGSSNQPQHF. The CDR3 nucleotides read TGTGCCAGCAGTGAAAGGGGGACAGGGTCTAGCAATCAGCCCCAGCATTTT.

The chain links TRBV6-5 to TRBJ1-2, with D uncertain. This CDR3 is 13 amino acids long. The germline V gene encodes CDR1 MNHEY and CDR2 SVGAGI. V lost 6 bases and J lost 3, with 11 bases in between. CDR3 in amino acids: CASRPPYDYGYTF. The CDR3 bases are TGTGCCAGCAGACCCCCCTATGACTATGGCTACACCTTC.

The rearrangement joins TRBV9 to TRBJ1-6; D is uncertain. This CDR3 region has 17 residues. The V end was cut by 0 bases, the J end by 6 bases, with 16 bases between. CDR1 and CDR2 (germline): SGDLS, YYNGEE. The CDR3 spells CASSVAIASGSNSPLHF. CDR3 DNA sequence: TGTGCCAGCAGCGTAGCTATTGCTTCGGGGTCTAATTCACCCCTCCACTTT. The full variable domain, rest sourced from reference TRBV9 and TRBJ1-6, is DSGVTQTPKHLITATGQRVTLRCSPRSGDLSVYWYQQSLDQGLQFLIQYYNGEERAKGNILERFSAQQFPDLHSELNLSSLELGDSALYFCASSVAIASGSNSPLHFGNGTRLTVT.

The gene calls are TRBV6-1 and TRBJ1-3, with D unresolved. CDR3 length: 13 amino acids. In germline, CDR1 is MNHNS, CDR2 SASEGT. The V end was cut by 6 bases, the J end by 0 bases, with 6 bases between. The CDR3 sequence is CASRTSSGNTIYF. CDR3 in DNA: TGTGCCAGCAGAACATCCTCTGGAAACACCATATATTTT.

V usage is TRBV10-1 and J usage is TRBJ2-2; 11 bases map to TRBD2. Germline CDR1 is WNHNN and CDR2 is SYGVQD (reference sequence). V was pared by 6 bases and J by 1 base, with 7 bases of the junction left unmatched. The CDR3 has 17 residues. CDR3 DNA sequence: TGCGCCAGCAGAGCTGGGCTAGCGGGGGGGAACACCGGGGAGCTGTTTTTT. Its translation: CASRAGLAGGNTGELFF.

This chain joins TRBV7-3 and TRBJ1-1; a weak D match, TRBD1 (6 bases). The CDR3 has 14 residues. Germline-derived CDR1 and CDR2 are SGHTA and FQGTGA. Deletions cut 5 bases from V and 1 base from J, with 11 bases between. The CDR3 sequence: CASSPTTGNTEAFF. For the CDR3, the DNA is TGTGCCAGCAGCCCAACGACAGGGAACACTGAAGCTTTCTTT.

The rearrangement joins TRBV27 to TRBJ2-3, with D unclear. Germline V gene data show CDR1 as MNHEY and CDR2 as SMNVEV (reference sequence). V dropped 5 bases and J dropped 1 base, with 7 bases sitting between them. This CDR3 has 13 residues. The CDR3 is CASSNHGTDTQYF. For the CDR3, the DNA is TGTGCCAGCAGTAATCACGGCACAGATACGCAGTATTTT.

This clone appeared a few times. CDR3 region: CASSDTVSPLHF. CDR3 in DNA: TGTGCCAGCAGTGATACGGTGAGCCCCCTCCACTTT. The chain employs TRBV6-1 and TRBJ1-6; D remains ambiguous. The CDR3 length is 12 residues. Trimming removed 3 bases at V and 13 bases at J, with 10 bases between. Looked up from germline, CDR1 is MNHNS and CDR2 is SASEGT.

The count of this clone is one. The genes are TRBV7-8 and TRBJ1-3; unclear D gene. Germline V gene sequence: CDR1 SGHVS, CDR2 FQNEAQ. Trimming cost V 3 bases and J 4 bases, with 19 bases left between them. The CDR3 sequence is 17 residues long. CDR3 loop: CASSLARVGNSGNTIYF. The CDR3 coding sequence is TGTGCCAGCAGCTTGGCTAGAGTGGGCAACTCCGGAAACACCATATATTTT.

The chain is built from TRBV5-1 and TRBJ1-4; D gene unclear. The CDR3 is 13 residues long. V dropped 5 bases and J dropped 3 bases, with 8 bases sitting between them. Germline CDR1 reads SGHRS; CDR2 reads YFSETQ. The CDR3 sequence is CASREDPNEKLFF. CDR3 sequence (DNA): TGCGCCAGCAGAGAAGATCCTAATGAAAAACTGTTTTTT.

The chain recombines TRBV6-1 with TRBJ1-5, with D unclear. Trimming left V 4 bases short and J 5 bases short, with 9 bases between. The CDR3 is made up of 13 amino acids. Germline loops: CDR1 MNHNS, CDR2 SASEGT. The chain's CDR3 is CASSVRRDQPQHF. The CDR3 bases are TGTGCCAGCAGTGTTAGAAGAGATCAGCCCCAGCATTTT.

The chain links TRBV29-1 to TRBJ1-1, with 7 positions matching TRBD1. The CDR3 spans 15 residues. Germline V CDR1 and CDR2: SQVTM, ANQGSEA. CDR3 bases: TGCAGACCGCAAACTAAGGACAGGAGGAACACTGAAGCTTTCTTT. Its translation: CRPQTKDRRNTEAFF.

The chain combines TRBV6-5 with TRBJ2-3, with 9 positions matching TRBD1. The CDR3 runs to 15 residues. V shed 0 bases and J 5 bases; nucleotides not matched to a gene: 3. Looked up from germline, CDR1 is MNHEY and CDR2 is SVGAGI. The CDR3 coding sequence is TGTGCCAGCAGTTACTCGGGACAGGGAAGAGATACGCAGTATTTT. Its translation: CASSYSGQGRDTQYF.

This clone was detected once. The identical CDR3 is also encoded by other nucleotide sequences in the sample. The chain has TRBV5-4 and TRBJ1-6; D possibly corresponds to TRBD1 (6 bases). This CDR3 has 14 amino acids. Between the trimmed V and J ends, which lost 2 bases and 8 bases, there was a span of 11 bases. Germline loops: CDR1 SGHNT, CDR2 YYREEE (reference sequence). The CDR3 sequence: CASSLWGRDSPLHF. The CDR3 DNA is TGTGCCAGCAGCTTATGGGGGCGGGATTCACCCCTCCACTTT.

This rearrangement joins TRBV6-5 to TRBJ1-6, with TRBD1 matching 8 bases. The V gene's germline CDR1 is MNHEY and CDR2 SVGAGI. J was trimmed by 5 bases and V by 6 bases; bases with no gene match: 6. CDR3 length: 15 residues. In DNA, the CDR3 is TGTGCCAGCAGCTTACGACAGGGGAATAATTCACCCCTCCACTTT. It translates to CASSLRQGNNSPLHF.

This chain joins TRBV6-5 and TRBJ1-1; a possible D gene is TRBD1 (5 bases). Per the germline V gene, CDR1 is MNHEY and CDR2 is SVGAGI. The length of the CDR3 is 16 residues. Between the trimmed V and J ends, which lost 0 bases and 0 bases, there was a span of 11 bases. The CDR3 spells CASSYSGWGVNTEAFF. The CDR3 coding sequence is TGTGCCAGCAGTTACTCGGGTTGGGGGGTGAACACTGAAGCTTTCTTT.